Listed here are 29 T cell receptor beta chains from one sample, sequenced in a study of shared clonotypes between healthy human individuals. Repertoires were generated with immunoSEQ multiplex PCR, while TCRdb's copy carries only in-frame clones and drops some. The profile shows 450,000 to 500,000 clones, around 85% of them singletons. What was sequenced was PBMCs. The origin of the receptors is a woman aged 40 to 49 in good health. Some clones in this sample may be carry-over from other donors' samples.

The chain is built from TRBV18 and TRBJ2-1; 11 bases line up with TRBD2. Germline V CDR1 and CDR2: KGHSH, LQKENI. Trimming removed 0 bases from V and 7 bases from J; junction bases left unmatched: 2. The CDR3 has 15 residues. This CDR3 is CASSPPSGRANEQFF. The CDR3 DNA reads as TGTGCCAGCTCACCACCTAGCGGGAGGGCAAATGAGCAGTTCTTC.

The chain recombines TRBV9 with TRBJ2-3, with unresolved D. CDR1 is SGDLS, CDR2 YYNGEE, per germline. The CDR3 totals 14 residues. Trimming cost V 0 bases and J 6 bases, with 11 bases left between them. CDR3 protein: CASSVVRPEDTQYF. The CDR3 DNA sequence: TGTGCCAGCAGCGTAGTTCGCCCGGAGGATACGCAGTATTTT.

The V gene is TRBV19, the J gene TRBJ1-2; 10 bases align to TRBD1. Germline trimming cut 5 bases from V and 8 bases from J; bases unmatched to any gene: 8. This CDR3 spans 14 amino acids. Looked up from germline, CDR1 is LNHDA and CDR2 is SQIVND (reference sequence). The CDR3 sequence is CASSVRQGARGYTF. The CDR3 nucleotides read TGTGCCAGTAGTGTACGACAGGGGGCGAGGGGCTACACCTTC.

As for this clone: The sample contains more than one DNA sequence encoding this CDR3. V and J are TRBV5-1 and TRBJ1-1; D perhaps matches TRBD1 (6 bases). CDR1 SGHRS and CDR2 YFSETQ come from the germline V gene. Trimming shortened V by 1 base and J by 1 base, and 11 bases separated the two germline ends. CDR3 length: 15 residues. Here the CDR3 DNA reads TGCGCCAGCAGCTTGCGGGGGCCGGAGAACACTGAAGCTTTCTTT. It codes for CASSLRGPENTEAFF.

The chain combines TRBV7-2 with TRBJ2-2; 7 positions match TRBD1. The CDR3 covers 13 residues. The V and J ends lost 3 bases and 8 bases, in that order; junction bases with no gene match: 3. Germline V gene lookup returns CDR1 SGHTA and CDR2 FQGNSA. The CDR3 here is CASSFSQGGELFF. The CDR3 DNA follows: TGTGCCAGCAGCTTCTCACAGGGGGGGGAGCTGTTTTTT.

V gene TRBV27 combines with J gene TRBJ2-3; TRBD1 aligns across 8 bases. This CDR3 spans 16 amino acids. V was clipped by 4 bases and J by 1 base; unmatched bases: 7. CDR1 and CDR2 from the germline V gene are MNHEY and SMNVEV (reference sequence). In nucleotides, the CDR3 is TGTGCCAGCAGTTATTGGGGGACAGGAGGCACAGATACGCAGTATTTT. Its translation: CASSYWGTGGTDTQYF.

A note on this clone: A far larger clone is one nucleotide away, so this likely arose from a read error. V is TRBV5-4 and J is TRBJ1-1; a possible D gene is TRBD1 (6 bases). This CDR3 is built from 11 residues. From germline, CDR1 is SGHNT and CDR2 YYREEE (reference sequence). CDR3 region: CAGSLQGEAFF. DNA for the CDR3: TGTGCCGGCAGCTTACAGGGTGAAGCTTTCTTT.

V is TRBV28 and J is TRBJ2-2, with 11 bases aligning to TRBD2. The germline CDR1 and CDR2 sequences are MDHEN and SYDVKM. V lost 4 bases and J lost 6; bases outside the gene matches: 13. The CDR3 runs 18 residues. CDR3 sequence: CASSSPPGTSGDAGELFF. In DNA form, the CDR3 reads TGTGCCAGCAGTTCACCCCCCGGGACTAGCGGAGATGCCGGGGAGCTGTTTTTT.

This clone has a single count. V gene TRBV5-1 combines with J gene TRBJ1-1; 10 bases line up with TRBD1. This CDR3 region has 15 residues. Trimming at V came to 4 bases and at J to 0 bases, leaving 3 bases not matched to a gene. The V gene's germline CDR1 is SGHRS and CDR2 YFSETQ. The CDR3: CASSRTGGMNTEAFF. The CDR3 DNA sequence: TGCGCCAGCAGCCGGACAGGGGGAATGAACACTGAAGCTTTCTTT.

This chain joins TRBV28 and TRBJ1-5, with D perhaps matching TRBD1 (5 bases). This CDR3 has 15 amino acids. Trimming stripped 8 bases from V and 2 bases from J, with 16 bases between. From germline, CDR1 is MDHEN and CDR2 SYDVKM. CDR3 amino acids: CASVGTGGGNQPQHF. CDR3 bases: TGTGCCAGCGTGGGGACGGGAGGTGGCAATCAGCCCCAGCATTTT.

The chain has TRBV9 and TRBJ1-5; unclear D gene. Germline values: CDR1 SGDLS, CDR2 YYNGEE. The V end was cut by 3 bases, the J end by 4 bases, with 8 bases between. The CDR3 consists of 13 residues. In DNA, the CDR3 is TGTGCCAGCAGCGCTCACGGAAATCAGCCCCAGCATTTT. This encodes CASSAHGNQPQHF. Combining the CDR3 with reference TRBV9 and TRBJ1-5 gives the whole variable domain DSGVTQTPKHLITATGQRVTLRCSPRSGDLSVYWYQQSLDQGLQFLIQYYNGEERAKGNILERFSAQQFPDLHSELNLSSLELGDSALYFCASSAHGNQPQHFGDGTRLSIL.

The V call is TRBV28, the J call TRBJ1-5; D remains unclear. The CDR3 length is 14 residues. Germline V gives CDR1 MDHEN, CDR2 SYDVKM. Trimming shortened V by 4 bases and J by 4 bases, and 11 bases separated the two germline ends. CDR3 residues: CASSYPHRNQPQHF. CDR3 nucleotides: TGTGCCAGCAGTTACCCCCACCGGAATCAGCCCCAGCATTTT.

A word on this clone: A far larger clone lies a single base away; this is likely a read error. The chain carries TRBV6-5 and TRBJ1-2, with 9 bases aligning to TRBD1. The CDR3 runs 13 residues. CDR1 MNHEY and CDR2 SVGAGI come from the germline V gene. After removal of 4 bases from V and 8 bases from J, the junction contained 5 bases not matched to a gene. This chain's CDR3 is CASSWLGQGGYTF. CDR3 nucleotides: TGTGCCAGCAGTTGGTTGGGACAGGGAGGCTACACCTTC.

The CDR3 DNA reads TGTGCCAGCAGTGAAGGGAGTACCAAAAACATTCAGTACTTC. Its translation: CASSEGSTKNIQYF. The chain carries TRBV2 and TRBJ2-4, with D unclear. CDR3 length equals 14 residues. Deletions cut 1 base from V and 2 bases from J, with 6 bases between. Germline V gene data show CDR1 as SNHLY and CDR2 as FYNNEI.

The rearrangement joins TRBV21-1 to TRBJ1-5; the D call of TRBD1 is as the table states it, not checked on the DNA. TRBV21-1 is tagged as a pseudogene. The CDR3 consists of 16 residues. DNA of the CDR3: TGTGCCAGCAGCAAAGGCGGACAGGGGTTTAATCAGCCCCAGCATTTT. Its protein is CASSKGGQGFNQPQHF.

About this clone itself: This is likely an artifact of a read error, given a far larger clone one base away. At the DNA level, this CDR3 is encoded by other sequences in the same sample as well. This rearrangement joins TRBV5-1 to TRBJ2-5, with 11 bases fitting TRBD1. The DNA end is more similar to TRBJ2-7, so the J call may be wrong. The CDR3 length is 15 residues. CDR1 SGHRS and CDR2 YFSETQ come from the germline V gene. The chain's CDR3 is CASSLEPGQGVEQYF. CDR3 bases: TGCGCCAGCAGCCTGGAGCCGGGACAGGGGGTCGAGCAGTACTTC.

This clone was seen a single time. The rearrangement links TRBV25-1 to TRBJ2-7; no reliable D call. The CDR3 sequence is 15 residues long. The V gene's germline CDR1 is MGHDK and CDR2 SYGVNS. Trimming removed 7 bases at V and 2 bases at J, with 18 bases between. This CDR3 is CASIGSSLSPYEQYF. CDR3 DNA sequence: TGTGCCAGCATAGGGTCGAGTCTCTCACCCTACGAGCAGTACTTC.

With respect to this clone: A far larger clone lies a single base away; this is likely a read error. The J gene is TRBJ1-2, the V gene TRBV11-2, with TRBD1 matching 10 bases. Germline CDR1 SGHAT, CDR2 FQNNGV. The CDR3 contains 14 residues. After removal of 6 bases from V and 6 bases from J, the junction contained 7 bases not matched to a gene. The CDR3 region is CASRSGQGVHGYTF. CDR3 nucleotide sequence: TGTGCCAGCAGAAGCGGACAGGGGGTTCATGGCTACACCTTC.

A word on this clone: A far larger clone lies a single base away; this is likely a read error. J is TRBJ2-2 and V is TRBV30, with unresolved D. The CDR3 has 15 residues. CDR1 is GTSNPN, CDR2 SVGIG, per germline (reference sequence). The CDR3 DNA sequence: TGTACCTGGAGTCGAGGAAGCAAGAACACCGGGGAGCTGTTTTTT. Amino acid sequence: CTWSRGSKNTGELFF.

V usage is TRBV29-1 and J usage is TRBJ2-1; unclear D gene. V lost 7 bases and J 7 bases, leaving 17 bases between the germline ends. The CDR3 length is 13 residues. From germline, CDR1 is SQVTM and CDR2 ANQGSEA. CDR3 in amino acids: CSAIGSRVNEQFF. The CDR3 coding sequence is TGCAGCGCCATAGGTTCTCGGGTAAATGAGCAGTTCTTC.

This sequence joins TRBV28 and TRBJ1-2; D unclear. Trimming left V 3 bases short and J 8 bases short, with 4 bases between. Germline CDR1 and CDR2: MDHEN and SYDVKM. This CDR3 spans 10 amino acids. The CDR3 protein is CASSLEGYTF. CDR3 nucleotides: TGTGCCAGCAGTTTGGAAGGCTACACCTTC.

CDR3 sequence (DNA): TGTGCCAGCAGCCTGAGCAGGGACACCGGGGAGCTGTTTTTT. It is translated as CASSLSRDTGELFF. V and J are TRBV7-2 and TRBJ2-2, with D possibly TRBD1 on 5 matching bases. V lost 5 bases to trimming and J lost 3 bases, with 10 bases between them. Germline-derived CDR1 and CDR2 are SGHTA and FQGNSA. The CDR3 is 14 amino acids.

Regarding this clone: With a much larger clone just one base away, this may be a read error. The genes are TRBV5-6 and TRBJ2-1; possibly TRBD1 for D (6 bases). CDR3 size: 13 residues. The germline V gene encodes CDR1 SGHDT and CDR2 YYEEEE. This chain's CDR3 is CASSPDSYNGQFF. The CDR3 nucleotides are TGTGCCAGCAGCCCGGACAGTTACAATGGGCAGTTCTTC.

Of note for this clone: The likely explanation is a read error, given a far larger clone one base away. The sample carries other DNA sequences with the same CDR3. The J gene is TRBJ2-4, the V gene TRBV6-6, with 12 bases that match TRBD1. This CDR3 is built from 15 residues. Germline lookup yields CDR1 MNHNY and CDR2 SVGAGI (reference sequence). V shed 7 bases and J 6 bases; nucleotides not matched to a gene: 7. This CDR3 reads CASNRDRGPGNIQYF. CDR3 nucleotides: TGTGCCAGCAACCGGGACAGGGGGCCTGGAAACATTCAGTACTTC.

This clone has just one count. A far larger clone is one nucleotide away, so this likely arose from a read error. Other DNA sequences from this sample encode an identical CDR3 as well. The V and J genes are TRBV30 and TRBJ2-5; D gene uncertain. Near its end, the DNA agrees better with TRBJ2-7, so the J call may be wrong. The germline V gene has CDR1 GTSNPN and CDR2 SVGIG (reference sequence). The CDR3 sequence is 12 residues long. CDR3 loop: CAWSASVGEQYF. The CDR3 bases are TGTGCCTGGAGTGCTTCGGTAGGCGAGCAGTACTTC.

As regards this clone: This likely traces to a read error, being one base from a far larger clone. At the DNA level, this CDR3 is encoded by other sequences in the same sample as well. The chain links TRBV28 to TRBJ1-4; D gene ambiguous. Germline V gene data show CDR1 as MDHEN and CDR2 as SYDVKM. The CDR3 spans 15 residues. Trimming removed 6 bases from V and 0 bases from J, with 11 bases in between. CDR3 protein: CASSPPTATNEKLFF. The CDR3 nucleotides read TGTGCCAGCAGCCCTCCGACGGCAACTAATGAAAAACTGTTTTTT. The entire variable domain, with the rest obtained from reference TRBV28 and TRBJ1-4, is as follows: DVKVTQSSRYLVKRTGEKVFLECVQDMDHENMFWYRQDPGLGLRLIYFSYDVKMKEKGDIPEGYSVSREKKERFSLILESASTNQTSMYLCASSPPTATNEKLFFGSGTQLSVL.

This clone is a singleton in its sample. The gene calls are TRBV9 and TRBJ2-5; no firm D call. Germline V gives CDR1 SGDLS, CDR2 YYNGEE. V lost 3 bases and J 0 bases, leaving 12 bases between the germline ends. The CDR3 spans 15 residues. This CDR3 is CASSASPTNQETQYF. The CDR3, as DNA: TGTGCCAGCAGCGCCTCCCCCACCAACCAAGAGACCCAGTACTTC.

This clone has just a few counts. The chain uses TRBV18 and TRBJ2-7; D is unresolved. The CDR3 is 12 amino acids. The germline gives CDR1 KGHSH, CDR2 LQKENI. V lost 2 bases and J 2 bases, leaving 4 bases between the germline ends. The CDR3 DNA follows: TGTGCCAGCTCACCAAGGACCTACGAGCAGTACTTC. Its protein product is CASSPRTYEQYF. Full variable domain (remainder filled in from reference TRBV18 and TRBJ2-7): NAGVMQNPRHLVRRRGQEARLRCSPMKGHSHVYWYRQLPEEGLKFMVYLQKENIIDESGMPKERFSAEFPKEGPSILRIQQVVRGDSAAYFCASSPRTYEQYFGPGTRLTVT.

Details on this clone: The likely explanation is a read error, given a far larger clone one base away. Other nucleotide sequences in the sample specify the same CDR3. The chain employs TRBV4-2 and TRBJ1-2; D gene ambiguous. Germline loops: CDR1 LGHNA, CDR2 YNFKEQ. The CDR3 has 14 amino acids. CDR3 nucleotide sequence: TGTGCCAGCAGCCAAGTTCCGGACTACTATGGCTACACATTC. Translated: CASSQVPDYYGYTF.